This T cell receptor (beta chain) was captured by sequencing in a study of long-term antiretroviral therapy in people with HIV. Overall study: Some samples came about a decade before the 2015 immediate-ART recommendation, and these were the earliest. Study-level points and caveats: Clones that expanded before ART (that is, prior to treatment) dominated the repertoire at all time points. Possibly under older ART regimens, blood was drawn between about 2004 and 2017.

Turning to this clone: Its target is not known.

With survey level as its setting, the immunoSEQ assay was v3.0. Assay used: immunoSEQ multiplex PCR; TCRdb lists only in-frame clones, some missing. Of about 43,000 clones detected, 86% appear once; the ten largest clones hold around 5.1%. Trimming cost V 2 bases and J 7 bases, with 9 bases left between them. The CDR3 consists of 13 residues. CDR1 and CDR2 from the germline V gene are MNHEY and SVGAGI. The genes are TRBV6-5 and TRBJ2-1; D gene uncertain. The sample here was unsorted PBMCs, taken 0.1 years before starting antiretroviral therapy. This clonotype was sampled from a woman in her fifties or sixties with HIV. The CDR3 DNA reads as TGTGCCAGCAGTTACATCAAGGGAAATGAGCAGTTCTTC. Translation gives CASSYIKGNEQFF.